A single sample is the source of the 28 T cell receptor beta chains below, sequenced in a study of tissue T cells after allogeneic stem cell transplantation. The method was immunoSEQ multiplex PCR; TCRdb's version includes in-frame clones alone and lacks a portion of them. Among about 470 clones, approximately 50% were seen once, and the ten largest hold 20% to 25%. Time point reported: mouse harvest day 14 after allogeneic transplant. Tail vein injection delivered 10^7 T-cell-depleted bone marrow cells and 10^6 splenic CD5+ T cells. Sequencing input: blood. These receptors all stem from a female BALB/c mouse given C57BL/6 T cells with graft-versus-host disease after an allogeneic hematopoietic cell transplant.

On this clone: Mouse gene names apply. The CDR3 extends 1 residue past the end of the read, so its final part is completed from the germline J gene. The rearrangement links TRBV5 to TRBJ2-7, with 11 nucleotides matching TRBD1. V was clipped by 0 bases and J by 0 bases; unmatched bases: 1. Germline V lookup: CDR1 LGHNA, CDR2 YNLKQL (reference sequence). The CDR3 is made up of 16 amino acids. CDR3 DNA (partial): TGTGCCAGCAGCCAAGAGGGACAGGGGGTCTCCTATGAACAGTAC. As protein: CASSQEGQGVSYEQY. The full CDR3 reads CASSQEGQGVSYEQYF.

Turning to this clone: Mouse names are used for the genes. The CDR3 goes on 1 residue after the read ends, and that part is filled in from the germline J gene. The J gene is TRBJ2-7, the V gene TRBV5; 7 nucleotides agree with TRBD1. CDR1 LGHNA and CDR2 YNLKQL come from the germline V gene (reference sequence). The CDR3 extends over 13 amino acids. Trimming removed 4 bases from V and 3 bases from J; junction bases left unmatched: 3. CDR3 sequence reads: CASSPQGVYEQYF. Partial CDR3 DNA: TGTGCCAGCAGCCCTCAGGGGGTCTATGAACAGTAC.

Remarks on this clone: Mouse germline and gene names are used. The missing CDR3 end, 1 residue past where the read stops, is filled in from the germline J gene. The chain carries TRBV14 and TRBJ1-4; D uncertain. V lost 3 bases and J 4 bases, leaving 4 bases between the germline ends. CDR1 and CDR2 from the germline V gene are SGHDT and FRDEAV. This CDR3 contains 12 residues. The CDR3: CASSYHNERLFF. Incomplete CDR3 DNA: TGTGCCAGCAGTTATCACAACGAAAGATTATTT.

In its sample, this clone is large. The genes are named according to mouse. The DNA read from the CDR3 is TGTGCCAGCAGCCAGGGCACAGAAGTCTTC. It is translated as CASSQGTEVF. The whole CDR3 protein reads CASSQGTEVFF. The genes are TRBV5 and TRBJ1-1; D ambiguous. The CDR3 extends 1 residue past the end of the read, so its final part is completed from the germline J gene. From germline, CDR1 is LGHNA and CDR2 YNLKQL (reference sequence). The CDR3 spans 11 residues. The V and J ends lost 3 bases and 4 bases respectively, with 3 bases between them.

On this clone: The gene names given are mouse names. Read data end 1 residue before the CDR3 end; the end is taken from the germline J gene. This rearrangement joins TRBV26 to TRBJ2-4; D remains unclear. Germline CDR1 KGHPV, CDR2 FQNQEV (reference sequence). V dropped 2 bases and J dropped 4 bases, with 4 bases sitting between them. This CDR3 spans 12 amino acids. CDR3: CASSLEKNTLYF. The CDR3 DNA, read in part, is TGTGCCAGCAGTCTGGAGAAAAACACCTTGTAC.

This clone was recorded a few times. The gene symbols are mouse symbols. The read ends 1 residue before the CDR3 terminus; that terminus is restored from the germline J gene. V gene TRBV3 combines with J gene TRBJ1-4, with D unclear. Per germline, CDR1 SNHLY and CDR2 FYNGKV (reference sequence). Trimming cost V 1 base and J 0 bases, with 3 bases left between them. This CDR3 region has 14 residues. Incomplete CDR3 DNA: TGTGCCAGCAGCTTAGACTTTTCCAACGAAAGATTATTT. It yields the protein CASSLDFSNERLF. The whole CDR3 is CASSLDFSNERLFF.

Remarks on this clone: Gene names are mouse gene names. The CDR3 end lies 1 residue beyond the end of the read and is filled in from the germline J gene. The V call is TRBV26, the J call TRBJ1-1; the match to TRBD1 covers 7 bases. Germline values: CDR1 KGHPV, CDR2 FQNQEV (reference sequence). V was clipped by 4 bases and J by 4 bases; unmatched bases: 0. CDR3 length: 12 amino acids. Partial CDR3 DNA: TGTGCCAGCAGTCGACAGGGCACAGAAGTCTTC. Translation: CASSRQGTEVF. The whole CDR3 protein is CASSRQGTEVFF.

Details on this clone: Gene and germline names: mouse. Sequencing ends 1 residue short of the CDR3 end; the germline J gene provides the rest. This rearrangement joins TRBV23 to TRBJ1-5. This CDR3 is 12 amino acids long. The V gene's germline CDR1 is KGHTA and CDR2 FQNQQP. The CDR3 here is CSSSGNNQAPLF. The covered CDR3 bases are TGCTCCAGCAGCGGTAACAACCAGGCTCCGCTT.

Details on this clone: The listed genes are named as in mouse. The read terminates 1 residue ahead of where the CDR3 ends, so the germline J gene completes it. The chain joins TRBV17 to TRBJ1-3, with 10 bases identical to TRBD1. Germline V gene data show CDR1 as MNHDT and CDR2 as YYDKIL. V trimming: 3 bases; J trimming: 1 base; junction bases outside the gene matches: 0. This CDR3 has 15 residues. This CDR3 is CASSRTGGSGNTLYF. Incomplete CDR3 DNA: TGTGCTAGCAGTAGGACAGGGGGCTCTGGAAATACGCTCTAT. Variable domain in full (rest from reference TRBV17 and TRBJ1-3): DTTVKQNPRYKLARVGKPVNLICSQTMNHDTMYWYQKKPNQAPKLLLFYYDKILNREADTFEKFQSSRPNNSFCSLYIGSAGLEYSAMYLCASSRTGGSGNTLYFGEGSRLIVV.

Turning to this clone: Germline and genes: mouse. The CDR3 is cut off 1 residue early in the read; its end comes from the germline J gene. V gene TRBV16 combines with J gene TRBJ1-1, with a tentative D call TRBD1 (6 bases). The CDR3 spans 14 residues. The germline V and J ends were trimmed by 2 bases and 3 bases, with 10 bases remaining between them. The germline V gene encodes CDR1 SGHSA and CDR2 FRNQAP. The sequenced CDR3 bases are TGTGCAAGCAGCTTACAGGGGAGGCACACAGAAGTCTTC. This translates into CASSLQGRHTEVF. The CDR3 reads in full as CASSLQGRHTEVFF.

Comments on this clone: Genes here carry mouse names. The read stops 1 residue short of the end of the CDR3; the missing end is completed from the germline J gene. The genes are TRBV16 and TRBJ1-1, with 7 nucleotides matching TRBD1. Germline trimming cut 5 bases from V and 0 bases from J; bases unmatched to any gene: 3. The V gene's germline CDR1 is SGHSA and CDR2 FRNQAP. The CDR3 spans 14 residues. The part of the CDR3 DNA that was read is TGTGCAAGCAGCGAAGGGACAGCAAACACAGAAGTCTTC. Its protein is CASSEGTANTEVF. The CDR3 reads in full as CASSEGTANTEVFF.

In the case of this clone: Mouse names are used for the genes. The read comes to an end 1 residue before the CDR3 does, leaving the germline J gene to fill in the end. This chain joins TRBV13-1 and TRBJ2-3, with D possibly being TRBD1 (6 bases). Germline V gene data show CDR1 as NSHNY and CDR2 as SYGAGN. CDR3 length: 15 residues. V lost 0 bases and J lost 0, with 8 bases in between. The DNA read from the CDR3 is TGTGCCAGCAGTGATGCCGGGACAAGTGCAGAAACGCTGTAT. This sequence encodes CASSDAGTSAETLY. The whole CDR3 sequence is CASSDAGTSAETLYF.

Points on this clone: Gene labels here are mouse ones. The CDR3 end is not reached by the read, which stops 1 residue before it; the germline J gene fills it in. This sequence joins TRBV3 and TRBJ2-3; no firm D call. Per germline, CDR1 SNHLY and CDR2 FYNGKV (reference sequence). V lost 0 bases, J lost 1 base, and 2 bases lay in between. The CDR3 is 13 residues long. The sequenced CDR3 bases are TGTGCCAGCAGCTTAGCGGGTGCAGAAACGCTGTAT. This translates into CASSLAGAETLY. The entire CDR3 is CASSLAGAETLYF.

This clone has a handful of counts. Genes and germline are mouse. The read falls 1 residue short of the CDR3 end, and the missing part is taken from the germline J gene. The chain is built from TRBV3 and TRBJ1-4, with 9 bases that match TRBD1. Germline CDR1 reads SNHLY; CDR2 reads FYNGKV (reference sequence). The CDR3 runs 15 residues. The V segment lost 4 bases and the J segment 2 bases; nucleotides outside the gene matches: 2. The CDR3 sequence: CASSSGQGSNERLFF. CDR3 DNA (partial): TGTGCCAGCAGCTCTGGACAGGGGTCCAACGAAAGATTATTT.

In this sample, this clone turned up a few times. Gene names denote mouse genes. The DNA ends 1 residue before the CDR3 does, and the rest of the CDR3 is filled in from the germline J gene. V and J are TRBV13-2 and TRBJ2-5, with 11 bases that match TRBD2. In germline, CDR1 is NNHNN, CDR2 SYGAGS (reference sequence). There are 15 residues in the CDR3. J was trimmed by 3 bases and V by 2 bases; bases with no gene match: 2. The CDR3 here is CASGDDWGGQDTQYF. The DNA read from the CDR3 is TGTGCCAGCGGTGACGACTGGGGGGGGCAAGACACCCAGTAC.

A word on this clone: The genes are named according to mouse. The read ends 1 residue shy of where the CDR3 ends; the end is completed using the germline J gene. This sequence joins TRBV16 and TRBJ2-1, with 8 bases aligning to TRBD2. Germline trimming cut 4 bases from V and 4 bases from J; bases unmatched to any gene: 6. CDR1 and CDR2 (germline): SGHSA, FRNQAP. The CDR3 has 15 residues. The sequenced part of the CDR3 DNA is TGTGCAAGCAGCTCGGGGGGGGCGCGGTATGCTGAGCAGTTC. This encodes CASSSGGARYAEQF. The whole CDR3 protein reads CASSSGGARYAEQFF. Filled out from reference TRBV16 and TRBJ2-1, the complete variable domain reads NAGVIQTPRHKVTGKGQEATLWCEPISGHSAVFWYRQTIVQGLEFLTYFRNQAPIDDSGMPKERFSAQMPNQSHSTLKIQSTQPQDSAVYLCASSSGGARYAEQFFGPGTRLTVL.

In the case of this clone: Here the gene names and germline are mouse. The CDR3 extends 1 residue past the end of the read, so its final part is completed from the germline J gene. The identical CDR3 is also encoded by other nucleotide sequences in the sample. The genes are TRBV19 and TRBJ1-4; 10 nucleotides align to TRBD1. Trimming at V came to 8 bases and at J to 1 base, leaving 8 bases not matched to a gene. Germline lookup yields CDR1 FNHDT and CDR2 SITEND (reference sequence). This CDR3 region has 16 residues. CDR3 DNA (partial): TGTGCCAGTAGCCGACAGGGGGCAGGTTCCAACGAAAGATTATTT. Protein product: CASSRQGAGSNERLF. The CDR3 as a whole reads CASSRQGAGSNERLFF.

As for this clone: Genes and germline are mouse. The covered CDR3 bases are TGTGCCAGCAGCTTCCTCGGACACACAGAAGTCTTC. Its protein product is CASSFLGHTEVF. The full CDR3 is CASSFLGHTEVFF. V and J are TRBV4 and TRBJ1-1; D gene uncertain. Read coverage stops 1 residue before the CDR3 terminus; the germline J gene supplies the remainder. The CDR3 extends over 13 amino acids. Germline V CDR1 and CDR2: LGHDT, YNNKQL (reference sequence). V was trimmed by 4 bases and J by 3 bases, leaving 9 bases between them. The full variable domain, its missing parts supplied by reference TRBV4 and TRBJ1-1, is ETAVFQTPNYHVTQVGNEVSFNCKQTLGHDTMYWYKQDSKKLLKIMFSYNNKQLIVNETVPRRFSPQSSDKAHLNLRIKSVEPEDSAVYLCASSFLGHTEVFFGKGTRLTVV.

In regard to this clone: Gene and germline names: mouse. The read halts 1 residue ahead of the CDR3 end, with the missing end drawn from the germline J gene. The genes are TRBV26 and TRBJ1-1; a possible D gene is TRBD1 (6 bases). Trimming stripped 3 bases from V and 3 bases from J, with 8 bases between. The length of the CDR3 is 13 residues. The germline V gene encodes CDR1 KGHPV and CDR2 FQNQEV (reference sequence). CDR3 bases read: TGTGCCAGCAGTCTACGGACAGACACAGAAGTCTTC. This encodes CASSLRTDTEVF. The entire CDR3 reads CASSLRTDTEVFF.

There are a few counts of this clone. The gene names here belong to mouse. The CDR3 extends 1 residue past the end of the read, so its final part is completed from the germline J gene. The chain links TRBV12-1 to TRBJ2-7; D gene unclear. Between the trimmed V and J ends, which lost 1 base and 4 bases, there was a span of 7 bases. CDR3 size: 12 residues. Germline-derived CDR1 and CDR2 are SGHSN and HYEKVE. The covered CDR3 bases are TGTGCCAGCTCTCTGGGCAATTATGAACAGTAC. This sequence encodes CASSLGNYEQY. The entire CDR3 protein reads CASSLGNYEQYF.

A word on this clone: Genes and germline are mouse. The read ends 1 residue shy of where the CDR3 ends; the end is completed using the germline J gene. The chain combines TRBV26 with TRBJ2-2, with D tentatively TRBD1 (5 bases). CDR1 KGHPV and CDR2 FQNQEV come from the germline V gene (reference sequence). The CDR3 totals 13 residues. The germline V and J ends were trimmed by 6 bases and 4 bases, with 9 bases remaining between them. CDR3 bases read: TGTGCCAGCAGGGCAGGGTTCACCGGGCAGCTCTAC. Protein sequence: CASRAGFTGQLY. The entire CDR3 is CASRAGFTGQLYF.

As for this clone: Genes and germline are mouse. The read falls 1 residue short of the CDR3 end, and the missing part is taken from the germline J gene. The chain carries TRBV26 and TRBJ1-3; D gene ambiguous. Trimming pared 1 base from V and 0 bases from J, leaving 4 bases between. Germline V gene sequence: CDR1 KGHPV, CDR2 FQNQEV (reference sequence). The CDR3 covers 14 residues. The sequenced part of the CDR3 DNA is TGTGCCAGCAGTCTGTTAGATTCTGGAAATACGCTCTAT. Translation: CASSLLDSGNTLY. In full, the CDR3 is CASSLLDSGNTLYF.

A remark on this clone: The gene names given are mouse names. The read falls 1 residue short of the CDR3 end, and the missing part is taken from the germline J gene. The genes are TRBV13-2 and TRBJ2-5; 9 bases line up with TRBD2. Trimming cost V 4 bases and J 2 bases; bases outside gene matches: 2. Germline CDR1 and CDR2: NNHNN and SYGAGS (reference sequence). The CDR3 spans 14 residues. This CDR3 is CASGRTGVQDTQYF. The DNA read from the CDR3 is TGTGCCAGCGGTCGGACTGGGGTCCAAGACACCCAGTAC.

To note about this clone: Any gene name here is a mouse gene name. The CDR3 end lies 1 residue beyond the end of the read and is filled in from the germline J gene. The chain joins TRBV13-1 to TRBJ2-7; 9 bases agree with TRBD1. Per the germline V gene, CDR1 is NSHNY and CDR2 is SYGAGN. The length of the CDR3 is 14 residues. The V gene end was trimmed by 0 bases and the J gene end by 2 bases; junction bases not matched to a gene: 0. The DNA read from the CDR3 is TGTGCCAGCAGTGATGGACAGGGGGCCTATGAACAGTAC. Its translation is CASSDGQGAYEQY. The CDR3 in its entirety is CASSDGQGAYEQYF.

As to this clone: The gene symbols are mouse symbols. Read data end 1 residue before the CDR3 end; the end is taken from the germline J gene. The chain employs TRBV31 and TRBJ1-4; no reliable D call. CDR1 GKSSPN and CDR2 SITVG come from the germline V gene. The V and J ends lost 7 bases and 0 bases respectively, with 9 bases between them. The CDR3 contains 13 residues. The DNA read from the CDR3 is TGTGCCTTCGGACGGATTTCCAACGAAAGATTATTT. Its protein is CAFGRISNERLF. The full CDR3 is CAFGRISNERLFF.

Remarks on this clone: Gene names are mouse gene names. The CDR3 goes on 1 residue after the read ends, and that part is filled in from the germline J gene. This chain joins TRBV21 and TRBJ2-3; 9 bases map to TRBD2. TRBV21 is an open reading frame whose function is uncertain. CDR3 length: 17 amino acids. The V and J ends lost 0 bases and 6 bases, in that order; junction bases with no gene match: 10. CDR3 protein: CASSQSGDGGAPETLYF. The sequenced part of the CDR3 DNA is TGTGCTAGCAGTCAATCGGGGGATGGGGGGGCGCCGGAAACGCTGTAT.

This clone occurred a few times. Genes and germline are mouse. Read data end 1 residue before the CDR3 end; the end is taken from the germline J gene. This sequence joins TRBV1 and TRBJ1-1; D uncertain. CDR1 and CDR2 (germline): NSQYPW, LRSPGD (reference sequence). Trimming took off 0 bases at V and 4 bases at J, with 6 bases between the two ends. This CDR3 comprises 13 residues. CDR3 in amino acids: CTCSADTLTEVFF. The CDR3 bases that were read are TGCACCTGCAGTGCAGACACACTCACAGAAGTCTTC.

A few counts support this clone. Germline and genes: mouse. The read ends 1 residue shy of where the CDR3 ends; the end is completed using the germline J gene. The rearrangement joins TRBV3 to TRBJ2-7, with TRBD1 matching over 7 bases. Germline CDR1 SNHLY, CDR2 FYNGKV (reference sequence). Trimming at V came to 4 bases and at J to 4 bases, leaving 1 base not matched to a gene. This CDR3 is built from 12 residues. The CDR3 reads CASSSGQYEQYF. The sequenced part of the CDR3 DNA is TGTGCCAGCAGCTCGGGACAGTATGAACAGTAC.